One T cell receptor (beta chain) is described in this entry. The junction departs from germline at one end; a sequencing error may be responsible. Repertoires were generated with immunoSEQ multiplex PCR, while TCRdb's copy carries only in-frame clones and drops some. The data hold about 210,000 clones, with 70% to 90% observed a single time. The CDR3 has 14 residues. Germline loops: CDR1 SNHLY, CDR2 FYNNEI. The sample belongs to a study of blood T cell repertoires in COVID-19. The receptor was derived from a woman in her thirties or forties with acute or convalescent COVID-19. The chain employs TRBV2 and TRBJ1-4, with a possible D match to TRBD1 (6 bases). The material sequenced was peripheral blood. The CDR3 sequence: CASREGGLNEKLFF. The DNA for the CDR3 is TGTGCCAGCAGGGAAGGGGGACTTAATGAAAAACTGTTTTTT. The full variable domain, with the rest looked up from reference TRBV2 and TRBJ1-4, is EPEVTQTPSHQVTQMGQEVILRCVPISNHLYFYWYRQILGQKVEFLVSFYNNEISEKSEIFDDQFSVERPDGSNFTLKIRSTKLEDSAMYFCASREGGLNEKLFFGSGTQLSVL.